This is a list of T cell receptor beta chains from one sample in a study of regulatory T cells in long-lasting Graves disease. Via MiXCR, TCRdb re-called the multiplex PCR reads, giving one row per CDR3 protein. This sample has about 420,000 distinct CDR3 sequences, with 16% found just once. These data were likewise used in another study, on T cells in Graves' hyperthyroidism and ophthalmopathy.

Source: peripheral blood mononuclear cells (PBMCs), taken at new diagnosis, from a patient treated with antithyroid drugs. The receptors were sampled from a woman aged 18-30 years with Graves disease. Both conserved end residues are part of each CDR3. D genes are given only for firm matches. The size field is filled for only some rows; it gives once, few, many or a size class.

>TRBJ2-3|many|NA|14|TRBV12-5
CASGLVSATDTQYF
TGTGCTAGTGGTTTGGTAAGCGCCACGGATACGCAGTATTTT
>TRBJ2-7|few|TRBD2|18|TRBV2
CASSEGWAGVNLYNEQYF
TGTGCCAGCAGTGAGGGGTGGGCGGGGGTAAATTTATACAATGAGCAGTACTTC
>TRBJ1-1|many|NA|12|TRBV7-8
CASSLVQTEAFF
TGTGCCAGCAGCCTGGTGCAGACTGAAGCTTTCTTT
>TRBJ1-5|NA|NA|13|TRBV11-2
CASSFMRGQPQHF
TGTGCCAGCAGCTTCATGAGAGGCCAGCCCCAGCATTTT
>TRBJ2-7|NA|NA|16|TRBV12-3/TRBV12-4
CASSVAEKSNFYEQYF
TGTGCCAGCAGCGTAGCCGAAAAATCGAACTTCTACGAGCAGTACTTC
>TRBJ1-4|many|NA|13|TRBV28
CASSTGRVEKLFF
TGTGCCAGCAGCACAGGGCGGGTTGAAAAACTGTTTTTT
>TRBJ1-2|NA|NA|14|TRBV12-3/TRBV12-4
CASTQELTPYGYTF
TGTGCCAGCACTCAAGAACTAACCCCCTATGGCTACACCTTC
>TRBJ1-1|many|NA|11|TRBV28
CATFWLTEAFF
TGTGCCACCTTTTGGTTGACTGAAGCTTTCTTT
>TRBJ1-1|many|NA|13|TRBV20-1
CSASATGDTEAFF
TGCAGTGCTAGTGCCACAGGTGACACTGAAGCTTTCTTT
>TRBJ2-1|many|TRBD2|13|TRBV30
CAWSASGRALQFF
TGTGCCTGGAGTGCTAGCGGGAGGGCCCTACAGTTCTTC
>TRBJ2-5|few|NA|15|TRBV28
CASSFGHLMGETQYF
TGTGCCAGCAGTTTCGGACACCTTATGGGGGAGACCCAGTACTTC
>TRBJ2-7|NA|NA|15|TRBV9
CASSVGLGSSYEQYF
TGTGCCAGCAGCGTTGGGCTAGGGAGCTCCTACGAGCAGTACTTC
>TRBJ2-5|NA|TRBD2|14|TRBV7-9
CASSLAREIETQYF
TGTGCCAGCAGCTTAGCGCGGGAGATAGAGACCCAGTACTTC
>TRBJ2-7|many|NA|14|TRBV10-3
CAISHDRQGSEQYF
TGTGCCATCAGCCACGACCGCCAGGGATCCGAGCAGTACTTC
>TRBJ2-1|many|NA|12|TRBV9
CASSFRGVQQFF
TGTGCCAGCAGCTTCCGTGGGGTACAGCAGTTCTTC
>TRBJ1-5|few|TRBD1|12|TRBV20-1
CSAQGRTQPQHF
TGCAGCGCACAGGGGAGGACTCAGCCCCAGCATTTT
>TRBJ2-5|NA|TRBD2|15|TRBV15
CATSGSAGEEETQYF
TGTGCCACCAGCGGGTCAGCGGGAGAGGAAGAGACCCAGTACTTC
>TRBJ1-6|NA|NA|14|TRBV7-3
CASSLEVGNSPLHF
TGTGCCAGCAGCTTGGAAGTGGGGAATTCACCCCTCCACTTT
>TRBJ2-7|many|NA|15|TRBV6-5
CASSYSVLSTYEQYF
TGTGCCAGCAGTTACTCGGTACTTTCAACCTACGAGCAGTACTTC
>TRBJ2-3|NA|NA|15|TRBV5-1
CASSSRGLVSDTQYF
TGCGCCAGCAGCTCGCGCGGGTTGGTATCGGATACGCAGTATTTT
>TRBJ2-7|many|NA|13|TRBV11-2
CASSLEGAYEQYF
TGTGCCAGCAGCTTAGAAGGGGCCTACGAGCAGTACTTC
>TRBJ2-1|many|NA|14|TRBV28
CASSLIRVLGEQFF
TGTGCCAGCAGTTTAATCCGGGTGCTGGGGGAGCAGTTCTTC
>TRBJ1-2|few|NA|14|TRBV25-1
CASKGAGANYGYTF
TGTGCCAGCAAAGGGGCAGGGGCTAACTATGGCTACACCTTC
>TRBJ2-7|few|TRBD1|14|TRBV6-2/TRBV6-3
CASGMTGDSYEQYF
TGTGCCAGCGGAATGACAGGGGACTCCTACGAGCAGTACTTC
>TRBJ2-1|many|NA|14|TRBV30
CAWSGGAGYNEQFF
TGTGCCTGGAGTGGCGGGGCGGGCTACAATGAGCAGTTCTTC
>TRBJ2-7|many|TRBD2|15|TRBV27
CASSYSGLAGDEQYF
TGTGCCAGCAGTTACTCGGGACTAGCGGGAGACGAGCAGTACTTC
>TRBJ2-3|many|TRBD2|20|TRBV7-8
CASSPLLGTSGSRGTDTQYF
TGTGCCAGCAGCCCACTCCTCGGGACTAGCGGGTCGCGAGGCACAGATACGCAGTATTTT
>TRBJ2-3|many|NA|12|TRBV7-2
CASSSGADTQYF
TGTGCCAGCAGCTCAGGCGCAGATACGCAGTATTTT
>TRBJ2-6|many|NA|16|TRBV6-2/TRBV6-3
CASSYILGAGANVLTF
TGTGCCAGCAGTTACATCCTCGGGGCTGGGGCCAACGTCCTGACTTTC
>TRBJ2-5|many|NA|15|TRBV20-1
CSASGDSTNQETQYF
TGCAGTGCAAGCGGGGACAGCACAAACCAAGAGACCCAGTACTTC
>TRBJ1-2|many|NA|11|TRBV11-2
CASSSDATGAF
TGTGCCAGCAGCTCAGACGCAACCGGTGCCTTC
>TRBJ1-5|few|NA|15|TRBV7-2
CASSLVAAFNQPQHF
TGTGCCAGCAGCTTAGTGGCAGCGTTTAATCAGCCCCAGCATTTT
>TRBJ2-1|many|TRBD2|14|TRBV18
CASSGLAGGDEQFF
TGTGCCAGCAGCGGACTAGCGGGGGGGGATGAGCAGTTCTTC
>TRBJ2-2|few|NA|14|TRBV27
CASSFSRSTGELFF
TGTGCCAGCAGTTTCAGCCGGTCCACCGGGGAGCTGTTTTTT
>TRBJ2-5|many|NA|14|TRBV2
CASSEGLVGETQYF
TGTGCCAGCAGTGAAGGGCTAGTTGGGGAGACCCAGTACTTC
>TRBJ2-1|many|TRBD2|14|TRBV11-2
CASSLLTSGNEQFF
TGTGCCAGCAGCTTATTAACTAGCGGGAATGAGCAGTTCTTC